Listed below are T cell receptor beta chains from one sample, sequenced in a study of blood T cell repertoires in COVID-19. This table comes from immunoSEQ multiplex PCR, and its TCRdb copy is limited to in-frame clones, with some not included. Among fewer than 350,000 clones listed, approximately 87% were seen once. Sequencing used peripheral blood. These receptor sequences come from a woman between 45 and 65 years old who had recovered from COVID-19. Both conserved end residues are part of each CDR3. D genes are given only for firm matches. The listing skips clone size in some rows; elsewhere it reads once, few, many or a size class.

j_call v_call clone_size d_call cdr3_nt cdr3_aa
TRBJ2-1 TRBV27 - TRBD2 TGTGCCAGCAGTTTCGGACTAGCGGGTGGGGTCGATGAGCAGTTCTTC CASSFGLAGGVDEQFF
TRBJ1-2 TRBV20-1 - - TGCAGTGCGCGGAGCTACACCTTC CSARSYTF
TRBJ2-5 TRBV11-2 once - TGTGCCAGCAGCAAGGGGGTCCAAGAGACCCAGTACTTC CASSKGVQETQYF
TRBJ2-7 TRBV7-8 - TRBD1 TGTGCCAGCAGCCATCCGGGACAGGGGAAAATCTCCTACGAGCAGTACTTC CASSHPGQGKISYEQYF
TRBJ2-5 TRBV6-6 - - TGTGCCAGCGGGGGGAGAGAGACCCAGTACTTC CASGGRETQYF
TRBJ1-1 TRBV2 - TRBD1 TGTGCCAGCAGTGTTCCCAGGGGGCGTACTGAAGCTTTCTTT CASSVPRGRTEAFF
TRBJ2-7 TRBV7-9 - - TGTGCCAGCAGCCCATCCCGGCGGAGGGACGAGCAGTACTTC CASSPSRRRDEQYF
TRBJ2-3 TRBV4-3 - TRBD2 TGCGCCAGCAGCCAACTCGGGACTAGCGGGGGGTCAGATACGCAGTATTTT CASSQLGTSGGSDTQYF
TRBJ2-3 TRBV3-1/TRBV3-2 - TRBD2 TGTGCCAGCAGCCAACCACTAGCGGGGGGGAAGAGCACAGATACGCAGTATTTT CASSQPLAGGKSTDTQYF
TRBJ2-5 TRBV5-4 - TRBD2 TGTGCCAGCAGCTTGGGATCTAGCGGGATAACAGAGACCCAGTACTTC CASSLGSSGITETQYF
TRBJ2-1 TRBV7-2 - - TGTGCCAGCAGCTTAGCTCCCCGAGGGTTTGGTGAGCAGTTCTTC CASSLAPRGFGEQFF
TRBJ2-3 TRBV24-1 - - TGTGCCACCAGTGAGGCAGGGGGCACAGATACGCAGTATTTT CATSEAGGTDTQYF